The T cell receptor beta chain described here comes from a study of blood T cell repertoires in COVID-19. Study-level background: The United States, Italy and Spain were the sources of the acute and convalescent COVID-19 samples. PBMCs, B-cell-depleted T cells, or T cells were the source of the cDNA or gDNA that made up the material.

The V segment lost 0 bases and the J segment 7 bases; nucleotides outside the gene matches: 9. CDR1 LNHDA and CDR2 SQIVND come from the germline V gene (reference sequence). This CDR3 contains 17 residues. Here immunoSEQ multiplex PCR was the method, and the copy in TCRdb shows in-frame clones only, minus some. The sample yields some 230,000 clones, roughly 83% seen once. Sequencing used peripheral blood. The sequence derives from a woman in her fifties or sixties with acute or convalescent COVID-19. The rearrangement links TRBV19 to TRBJ1-5, with 10 nucleotides matching TRBD1. The CDR3 DNA sequence: TGTGCCAGTAGTATAGATCTATCGACAGGGGGCGGGCAGCCCCAGCATTTT. It is translated as CASSIDLSTGGGQPQHF.